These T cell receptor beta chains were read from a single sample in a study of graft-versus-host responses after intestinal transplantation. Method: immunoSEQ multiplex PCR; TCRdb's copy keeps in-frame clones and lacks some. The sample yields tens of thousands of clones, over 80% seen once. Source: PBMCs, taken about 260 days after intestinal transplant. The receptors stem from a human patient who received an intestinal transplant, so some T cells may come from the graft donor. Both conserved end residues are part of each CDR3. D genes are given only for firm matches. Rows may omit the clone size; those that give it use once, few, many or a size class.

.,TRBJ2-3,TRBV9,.,CASSANGGRSFVSFRDTDTQYF,TGTGCCAGCAGCGCAAACGGAGGTAGGAGTTTTGTGAGCTTTAGAGACACAGATACGCAGTATTTT
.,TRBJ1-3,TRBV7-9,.,CASSSFSSGNTIYF,TGTGCCAGCAGCTCCTTTAGCTCTGGAAACACCATATATTTT
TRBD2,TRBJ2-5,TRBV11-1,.,CASRGGLAAQETQYF,TGTGCCAGCAGGGGGGGACTAGCGGCCCAAGAGACCCAGTACTTC
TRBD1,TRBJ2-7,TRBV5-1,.,CASSQGTGQTEQYF,TGCGCCAGCAGCCAAGGGACAGGGCAGACCGAGCAGTACTTC
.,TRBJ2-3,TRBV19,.,CASSMGLNTQYF,TGTGCCAGTAGTATGGGGCTAAATACGCAGTATTTT
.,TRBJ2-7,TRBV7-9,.,CASSLRTDEQYF,TGTGCCAGCAGCTTAAGGACAGACGAGCAGTACTTC
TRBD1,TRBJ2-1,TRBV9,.,CASSAGGHQFF,TGTGCCAGCAGCGCAGGGGGACACCAGTTCTTC
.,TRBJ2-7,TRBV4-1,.,CASSQASGASYEQYF,TGCGCCAGCAGCCAAGCTTCGGGGGCGAGCTACGAGCAGTACTTC
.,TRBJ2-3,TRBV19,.,CVSSMTSTDTQYF,TGTGTCAGTAGTATGACTAGCACAGATACGCAGTATTTT
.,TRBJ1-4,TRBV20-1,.,CSADGNEKLFF,TGCAGTGCTGACGGTAATGAAAAACTGTTTTTT
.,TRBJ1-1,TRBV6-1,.,CASSEGWTEAFF,TGTGCCAGCAGTGAAGGTTGGACTGAAGCTTTCTTT
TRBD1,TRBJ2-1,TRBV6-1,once,CASSAPGTGVYEQFF,TGTGCCAGCAGTGCACCCGGGACAGGGGTCTATGAGCAGTTCTTC
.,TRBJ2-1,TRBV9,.,CASSVVAGSNEQFF,TGTGCCAGCAGCGTAGTGGCGGGAAGCAATGAGCAGTTCTTC
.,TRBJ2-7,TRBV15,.,CATRRGPSYEQYF,TGTGCCACCCGCCGCGGGCCCTCCTACGAGCAGTACTTC
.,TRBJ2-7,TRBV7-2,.,CASSLLASSYEQYF,TGTGCCAGCAGCTTACTAGCGAGCTCCTACGAGCAGTACTTC
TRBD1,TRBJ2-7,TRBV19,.,CASSIVYRGDEQYF,TGTGCCAGTAGTATAGTTTACAGGGGTGACGAGCAGTACTTC
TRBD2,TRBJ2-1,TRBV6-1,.,CASRFTSGYNEQFF,TGTGCCAGCAGGTTCACTAGCGGCTACAATGAGCAGTTCTTC
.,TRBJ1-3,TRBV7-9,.,CASSLDGGGDADTIYF,TGTGCCAGCAGCTTAGATGGAGGGGGAGATGCGGACACCATATATTTT
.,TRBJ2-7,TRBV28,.,CASSLSPDYEQYF,TGTGCCAGCAGTTTATCGCCCGACTACGAGCAGTACTTC
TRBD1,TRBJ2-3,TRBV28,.,CASSNGQGAIGTDTQYF,TGTGCCAGCAGTAATGGACAGGGGGCTATCGGCACAGATACGCAGTATTTT
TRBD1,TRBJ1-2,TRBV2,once,CASMRVGTGGSGYTF,TGTGCCAGCATGAGAGTCGGGACAGGGGGCTCCGGCTACACCTTC
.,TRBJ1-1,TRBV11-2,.,CASSLVLDISAEAFF,TGTGCCAGCAGCTTAGTCCTCGACATTAGTGCTGAAGCTTTCTTT
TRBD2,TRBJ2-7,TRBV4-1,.,CASSPSTSGTSYEQYF,TGCGCCAGCAGCCCCTCGACTAGCGGGACCTCCTACGAGCAGTACTTC
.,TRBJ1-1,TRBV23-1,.,CASSSYRQVNTEAFF,TGCGCCAGCAGTAGTTACAGGCAAGTGAACACTGAAGCTTTCTTT
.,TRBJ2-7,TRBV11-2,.,CASSLVGPGAEQYF,TGTGCCAGCAGCTTAGTGGGCCCAGGGGCTGAGCAGTACTTC
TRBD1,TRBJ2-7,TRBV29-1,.,CSATGGGHEQYF,TGCAGCGCGACAGGGGGTGGTCACGAGCAGTACTTC
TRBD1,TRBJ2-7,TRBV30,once,CAWSEGSGTVYEQYF,TGTGCCTGGAGTGAGGGATCCGGGACAGTCTACGAGCAGTACTTC
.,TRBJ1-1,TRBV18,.,CASSPLSREMNTEAFF,TGTGCCAGCTCACCACTAAGCAGGGAAATGAACACTGAAGCTTTCTTT
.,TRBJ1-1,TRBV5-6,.,CASSPTENTEAFF,TGTGCCAGCAGTCCGACAGAGAACACTGAGGCTTTCTTT
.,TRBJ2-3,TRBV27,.,CASSDSTFSTDTQYF,TGTGCCAGCAGTGACAGCACCTTTAGCACAGATACGCAGTATTTT
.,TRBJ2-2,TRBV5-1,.,CASSLKTTNTGELFF,TGCGCCAGCAGCTTGAAGACTACCAACACCGGGGAGCTGTTTTTT
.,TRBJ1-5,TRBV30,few,CAWEGEGQPQHF,TGTGCCTGGGAGGGGGAAGGTCAGCCCCAGCATTTT
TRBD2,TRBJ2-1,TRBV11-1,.,CASRTSGRTGNEQFF,TGTGCCAGCAGGACTAGCGGGAGAACTGGGAATGAGCAGTTCTTC
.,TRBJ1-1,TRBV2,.,CASQSSPNPTEAFF,TGTGCCAGCCAGAGCAGCCCTAACCCCACTGAAGCTTTCTTT
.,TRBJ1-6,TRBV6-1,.,CASSNVGRNSPLHF,TGTGCCAGCAGTAACGTGGGAAGAAATTCACCCCTCCACTTT
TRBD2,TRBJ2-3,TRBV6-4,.,CASSDGTSGTDTQYF,TGTGCCAGCAGTGACGGGACTAGCGGCACAGATACGCAGTATTTT
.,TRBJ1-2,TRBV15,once,CATSRDRDLPYGYTF,TGTGCCACCAGCAGAGATAGGGACCTACCCTATGGCTACACCTTC
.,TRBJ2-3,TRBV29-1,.,CSVGPARAVGRGTQYF,TGCAGCGTTGGCCCCGCCAGGGCTGTCGGAAGGGGTACGCAGTATTTT
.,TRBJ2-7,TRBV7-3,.,CASTPIRGTPYEQYF,TGTGCCAGCACCCCTATACGTGGGACCCCCTACGAGCAGTACTTC
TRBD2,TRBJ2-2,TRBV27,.,CASTGASGRGGTGELFF,TGTGCCAGCACGGGGGCTAGCGGGAGAGGGGGTACCGGGGAGCTGTTTTTT
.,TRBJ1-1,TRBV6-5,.,CASSEGEASTEAFF,TGTGCCAGCAGTGAAGGCGAAGCCAGCACTGAAGCTTTCTTT
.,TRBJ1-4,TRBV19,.,CASAGSYSTNEKLFF,TGTGCCAGCGCAGGGTCTTATTCAACTAATGAAAAACTGTTTTTT